This TCR beta chain is from a study of blood T cell repertoires in COVID-19. Study details: Collection of acute and convalescent COVID-19 samples took place in the United States, Italy and Spain. T cells, B-cell-depleted T cells, or PBMCs provided the cDNA or gDNA that served as material.

The authors' processing: The assay estimated nucleated cells by amplifying reference gene primers. Repertoires were generated with immunoSEQ multiplex PCR, while TCRdb's copy carries only in-frame clones and drops some. From that table come the V and J calls and clone size; the DNA was used to work out D and trimming. This table has hundreds of thousands of clones, less than 90% appearing once. Trimming took off 8 bases at V and 1 base at J, with 10 bases between the two ends. The germline gives CDR1 MNHEY, CDR2 SMNVEV (reference sequence). This CDR3 is 13 amino acids long. Patients at the Seattle site were enrolled during active infection and followed longitudinally.

The chain uses TRBV27 and TRBJ2-3; a possible D gene is TRBD1 (6 bases). The origin of this receptor is a woman aged 45 to 65 with COVID-19, enrolled during active disease. The sample was peripheral blood. The CDR3 DNA sequence: TGTGCCAGCCGTAGGACAGGCACAGATACGCAGTATTTT. This gives the protein CASRRTGTDTQYF.